Below, 31 T cell receptor beta chains from the same sample are listed, as sequenced in a study of cytomegalovirus exposure and HLA in healthy donors. PCR primers comprised 60 Vbeta and 13 Jbeta primers. Assay: immunoSEQ multiplex PCR; the TCRdb copy retains only in-frame clones and omits some. Found here are 160,000 or so clones, around 82% of them singletons; the top ten hold 2% to 2.5%. Sequenced input: PBMCs. The receptors come from a man in his sixties in good health and CMV-seronegative.

The chain has TRBV5-4 and TRBJ2-7; 7 positions match TRBD1. With V trimmed by 4 bases and J by 10 bases, 8 bases remained unmatched. Germline CDR1 and CDR2: SGHNT and YYREEE (reference sequence). CDR3 length: 12 amino acids. The CDR3 nucleotides read TGTGCCAGCAGCGGCACAGGGGACGGTCAGTACTTC. Translated, it gives CASSGTGDGQYF.

The chain employs TRBV20-1 and TRBJ2-7; TRBD1 matches at 8 bases. With V trimmed by 2 bases and J by 6 bases, 0 bases remained unmatched. CDR1 DFQATT and CDR2 SNEGSKA come from the germline V gene (reference sequence). The CDR3 length is 11 residues. CDR3 region: CSARTGGEQYF. CDR3 nucleotides: TGCAGTGCTAGAACAGGGGGCGAGCAGTACTTC.

This rearrangement joins TRBV9 to TRBJ1-1, with D tentatively TRBD1 (6 bases). The CDR3 length is 16 residues. The V and J ends lost 3 bases and 0 bases respectively, with 15 bases between them. Germline CDR1 reads SGDLS; CDR2 reads YYNGEE. CDR3: CASSEGGGPMNTEAFF. The CDR3 nucleotides are TGTGCCAGCAGCGAGGGGGGGGGCCCCATGAACACTGAAGCTTTCTTT.

V gene TRBV6-1 combines with J gene TRBJ2-7; D is unclear. This CDR3 region has 13 residues. V was pared by 6 bases and J by 3 bases, with 12 bases between. Germline V gene data show CDR1 as MNHNS and CDR2 as SASEGT. The DNA for the CDR3 is TGTGCCAGCAGCACAAGCCCGGGCTACGAGCAGTACTTC. Its translation is CASSTSPGYEQYF.

This clone came up a few times. The V gene is TRBV5-1, the J gene TRBJ1-2, with 8 nucleotides matching TRBD1. CDR3 length equals 17 residues. Germline values: CDR1 SGHRS, CDR2 YFSETQ. Germline trimming cut 4 bases from V and 2 bases from J; bases unmatched to any gene: 13. Here the CDR3 reads CASSPTPGTGRNYGYTF. The CDR3 DNA is TGCGCCAGCAGCCCAACCCCCGGGACAGGTAGAAACTATGGCTACACCTTC.

The table lists this clone with a few counts. This chain joins TRBV18 and TRBJ1-5; D gene unclear. CDR3 length: 15 amino acids. V lost 4 bases, J lost 0 bases, and 10 bases lay in between. From germline, CDR1 is KGHSH and CDR2 LQKENI. The CDR3 here is CASSQQRDSNQPQHF. The CDR3 DNA follows: TGTGCCAGCTCACAACAGAGAGATAGCAATCAGCCCCAGCATTTT.

The chain links TRBV7-3 to TRBJ1-1; tentatively, D is TRBD1 (6 bases). The CDR3 runs to 17 residues. The germline CDR1 and CDR2 sequences are SGHTA and FQGTGA. Between the trimmed V and J ends, which lost 1 base and 5 bases, there was a span of 20 bases. CDR3 in amino acids: CASSLMPLGGARTEAFF. CDR3 DNA sequence: TGTGCCAGCAGCTTAATGCCTCTTGGGGGGGCGCGAACTGAAGCTTTCTTT.

In regard to this clone: The junction departs from germline at one end; a sequencing error may be responsible. The CDR3 sequence: CASSLDRGWNQPQNF. The CDR3 coding sequence is TGTGCCAGCAGCTTAGACAGGGGGTGGAATCAGCCCCAGAATTTT. The rearrangement uses TRBV7-9 and TRBJ1-5; TRBD1 agrees at 8 bases. The CDR3 totals 15 residues. CDR1 SEHNR and CDR2 FQNEAQ come from the germline V gene (reference sequence).

In nucleotides, the CDR3 is TGTGCCAGTAGTATAGATCGTAGCGGGGGGCGGGGTGAGCAGTTCTTC. This sequence encodes CASSIDRSGGRGEQFF. This sequence joins TRBV19 and TRBJ2-1; TRBD2 matches 10 bases. Germline assignment: CDR1 LNHDA and CDR2 SQIVND (reference sequence). The CDR3 extends over 16 amino acids. The ends lost 0 bases at V and 9 bases at J; junction bases unmatched: 8.

CDR3 DNA: TGTGCCAGCAGCAGCTTTACAGGGGACACTGAAGCTTTCTTT. Residues: CASSSFTGDTEAFF. This chain connects TRBV21-1 to TRBJ1-1; the DNA was not used to check the table's D call, TRBD1. TRBV21-1 is flagged as a pseudogene. The CDR3 has 14 amino acids.

The table lists this clone with a few counts. This chain uses TRBV28 with TRBJ1-4; the D is unclear. V lost 5 bases and J 13 bases, leaving 14 bases between the germline ends. CDR1 and CDR2 (germline): MDHEN, SYDVKM. The CDR3 totals 12 residues. The CDR3, as DNA: TGTGCCAGCAGTCGTTCTTCGCGAACACTGTTTTTT. This sequence encodes CASSRSSRTLFF.

The gene calls are TRBV11-1 and TRBJ2-7; D is unresolved. The CDR3 totals 15 residues. Germline V gene data show CDR1 as SGHAT and CDR2 as FQDESV (reference sequence). Trimming shortened V by 0 bases and J by 3 bases, and 12 bases separated the two germline ends. CDR3 coding DNA: TGTGCCAGCAGCTTAGCCGGAGACTCAAACTACGAGCAGTACTTC. It specifies CASSLAGDSNYEQYF.

The chain uses TRBV5-1 and TRBJ2-1; TRBD2 agrees at 7 bases. The germline CDR1 and CDR2 sequences are SGHRS and YFSETQ. V dropped 4 bases and J dropped 5; count of bases not matched to a gene: 15. The length of the CDR3 is 17 residues. The DNA of the CDR3 is TGCGCCAGCAGCCTGAATGCCGCGGGAGTTCTGAACAATGAGCAGTTCTTC. Translated: CASSLNAAGVLNNEQFF.

This chain links TRBV2 with TRBJ1-2; the match to TRBD1 covers 8 bases. The CDR3 loop spans 14 amino acids. The junction had 7 bases not matched to a gene; V was cut back by 4 bases and J by 6 bases. Germline CDR1 reads SNHLY; CDR2 reads FYNNEI. CDR3 residues: CASSVGTGTDGYTF. The CDR3 DNA sequence: TGTGCCAGCAGTGTGGGGACAGGAACTGATGGCTACACCTTC. The variable domain in full, completed from reference TRBV2 and TRBJ1-2, reads EPEVTQTPSHQVTQMGQEVILRCVPISNHLYFYWYRQILGQKVEFLVSFYNNEISEKSEIFDDQFSVERPDGSNFTLKIRSTKLEDSAMYFCASSVGTGTDGYTFGSGTRLTVV.

This clone was seen ten or more times. The chain combines TRBV9 with TRBJ2-1; 9 nucleotides match TRBD2. Looked up from germline, CDR1 is SGDLS and CDR2 is YYNGEE. V was clipped by 0 bases and J by 9 bases; unmatched bases: 10. The CDR3 length is 16 residues. The CDR3 region has the DNA TGTGCCAGCAGCGTAGCTGGGACTAGCATTAAGGGTGAGCAGTTCTTC. The encoded protein is CASSVAGTSIKGEQFF.

The J gene is TRBJ2-7, the V gene TRBV6-1; D might be TRBD1 (5 bases). Germline CDR1 and CDR2: MNHNS and SASEGT. This CDR3 contains 14 residues. Trimming stripped 4 bases from V and 2 bases from J, with 12 bases between. CDR3 in DNA: TGTGCCAGCAGTGCTTTCGGCAGGGCCTACGAGCAGTACTTC. This translates into CASSAFGRAYEQYF.

This sequence joins TRBV5-1 and TRBJ1-1; D remains unclear. V dropped 3 bases and J dropped 2 bases, with 17 bases sitting between them. CDR3 length: 16 residues. Germline assignment: CDR1 SGHRS and CDR2 YFSETQ. The CDR3 DNA follows: TGCGCCAGCAGCTCCCCCCCAGGACTCATAAACACTGAAGCTTTCTTT. Amino acid sequence: CASSSPPGLINTEAFF. Using reference TRBV5-1 and TRBJ1-1 for the parts outside the CDR3, the full variable domain is KAGVTQTPRYLIKTRGQQVTLSCSPISGHRSVSWYQQTPGQGLQFLFEYFSETQRNKGNFPGRFSGRQFSNSRSEMNVSTLELGDSALYLCASSSPPGLINTEAFFGQGTRLTVV.

The V and J genes are TRBV29-1 and TRBJ2-3; 11 bases line up with TRBD2. Losses at the gene ends were 6 bases for V and 5 bases for J; bases not matched to a gene: 7. CDR3 length equals 14 residues. Germline V lookup: CDR1 SQVTM, CDR2 ANQGSEA. CDR3 amino acids: CSVAGTSGKDTQYF. CDR3 DNA sequence: TGCAGCGTGGCCGGGACTAGCGGAAAAGATACGCAGTATTTT.

As DNA, the CDR3 is TGTGCCAGTAGACCCCCGGGACAGCTGAACACTGAAGCTTTCTTT. Translating gives CASRPPGQLNTEAFF. The J gene is TRBJ1-1, the V gene TRBV19, with 7 bases that match TRBD1. The germline V gene has CDR1 LNHDA and CDR2 SQIVND (reference sequence). V gave up 6 bases and J gave up 0 bases; unmatched junction bases: 7. This CDR3 comprises 15 residues.

This clone was seen a handful of times. The CDR3 loop is CASSRETSGGASSYNEQFF. The CDR3 DNA follows: TGCGCCAGCAGCCGTGAGACTAGCGGGGGGGCGAGCTCCTACAATGAGCAGTTCTTC. The chain recombines TRBV4-1 with TRBJ2-1; TRBD2 agrees at 14 bases. Looked up from germline, CDR1 is MGHRA and CDR2 is YSYEKL. V gave up 4 bases and J gave up 0 bases; unmatched junction bases: 8. The length of the CDR3 is 19 residues.

The V and J genes are TRBV5-6 and TRBJ2-1; D may be TRBD1 (5 bases). V lost 4 bases to trimming and J lost 7 bases, with 18 bases between them. The CDR3 contains 15 residues. Germline V gene sequence: CDR1 SGHDT, CDR2 YYEEEE. The CDR3 protein is CASSPTGHRRNEQFF. The CDR3 DNA reads TGTGCCAGCAGCCCGACCGGACACCGTAGGAATGAGCAGTTCTTC.

DNA of the CDR3: TGTGCCAGCTTCTTCGGGAGAGCAATTAATTCACCCCTCCACTTT. This codes for CASFFGRAINSPLHF. This chain connects TRBV2 to TRBJ1-6; no firm D call. Germline CDR1 and CDR2: SNHLY and FYNNEI. The CDR3 sequence is 15 residues long. Trimming removed 8 bases at V and 6 bases at J, with 17 bases between.

This chain uses TRBV28 with TRBJ1-4, with 8 positions matching TRBD1. Looked up from germline, CDR1 is MDHEN and CDR2 is SYDVKM. There are 16 residues in the CDR3. The V gene end was trimmed by 2 bases and the J gene end by 4 bases; junction bases not matched to a gene: 6. The CDR3 coding sequence is TGTGCCAGCAGTTTAGCCCCGGGACAGGTTAATGAAAAACTGTTTTTT. It is translated as CASSLAPGQVNEKLFF. Full variable domain (outside the CDR3, taken from reference TRBV28 and TRBJ1-4): DVKVTQSSRYLVKRTGEKVFLECVQDMDHENMFWYRQDPGLGLRLIYFSYDVKMKEKGDIPEGYSVSREKKERFSLILESASTNQTSMYLCASSLAPGQVNEKLFFGSGTQLSVL.

The CDR3 DNA follows: TGTGCCAGTAGTATCGGTAGGATTAACAGGGGGTACGAGCAGTACTTC. It translates to CASSIGRINRGYEQYF. The rearrangement links TRBV19 to TRBJ2-7, with TRBD1 identical over 8 bases. The germline gives CDR1 LNHDA, CDR2 SQIVND (reference sequence). The CDR3 sequence is 16 residues long. V lost 3 bases, J lost 4 bases, and 11 bases stayed unmatched.

V is TRBV5-1 and J is TRBJ2-7, with a tentative D call TRBD2 (6 bases). CDR1 SGHRS and CDR2 YFSETQ come from the germline V gene. V shed 4 bases and J shed 6 bases, with 17 bases lying between them. CDR3 length equals 14 residues. The CDR3 nucleotides read TGCGCCAGCAGCCCGTGGGACGGGACTCTCGAGCAGTACTTC. Translated, it gives CASSPWDGTLEQYF.

The V call is TRBV5-4, the J call TRBJ2-7; possibly TRBD1 for D (5 bases). The CDR3 sequence is 13 residues long. Trimming stripped 4 bases from V and 4 bases from J, with 12 bases between. Germline loops: CDR1 SGHNT, CDR2 YYREEE (reference sequence). The CDR3 reads CASSQSPGYEQYF. The CDR3, as DNA: TGTGCCAGCAGCCAAAGTCCAGGGTACGAGCAGTACTTC. The full variable domain, rest sourced from reference TRBV5-4 and TRBJ2-7, is ETGVTQSPTHLIKTRGQQVTLRCSSQSGHNTVSWYQQALGQGPQFIFQYYREEENGRGNFPPRFSGLQFPNYSSELNVNALELDDSALYLCASSQSPGYEQYFGPGTRLTVT.

The rearrangement uses TRBV19 and TRBJ2-2; no reliable D call. CDR1 is LNHDA and CDR2 is SQIVND in the germline V gene (reference sequence). Trimming removed 10 bases at V and 3 bases at J, with 9 bases between. The CDR3 loop spans 12 amino acids. CDR3 sequence: CATSLDTGELFF. DNA of the CDR3: TGTGCCACTTCTCTAGACACCGGGGAGCTGTTTTTT.

This chain joins TRBV7-6 and TRBJ1-1, with a tentative D call TRBD1 (5 bases). Looked up from germline, CDR1 is SGHVS and CDR2 is FNYEAQ. This CDR3 has 15 residues. With 5 bases removed from V and 1 base from J, the gap between germline ends came to 14 bases. CDR3 protein: CASSRTEGWNTEAFF. DNA of the CDR3: TGTGCCAGCAGCCGTACGGAGGGGTGGAACACTGAAGCTTTCTTT.

V and J are TRBV7-8 and TRBJ2-6, with a possible D match to TRBD1 (5 bases). V was clipped by 2 bases and J by 2 bases, with 22 bases between them. The CDR3 extends over 20 amino acids. The V gene's germline CDR1 is SGHVS and CDR2 FQNEAQ. CDR3 in amino acids: CASSLPGQGKNPAGANVLTF. The CDR3 DNA reads as TGTGCCAGCAGCTTACCCGGCCAGGGTAAGAATCCTGCTGGGGCCAACGTCCTGACTTTC. The whole variable domain, remainder taken from reference TRBV7-8 and TRBJ2-6, is GAGVSQSPRYKVAKRGQDVALRCDPISGHVSLFWYQQALGQGPEFLTYFQNEAQLDKSGLPSDRFFAERPEGSVSTLKIQRTQQEDSAVYLCASSLPGQGKNPAGANVLTFGAGSRLTVL.

V is TRBV5-4 and J is TRBJ1-2; TRBD1 aligns across 11 bases. Trimming cost V 3 bases and J 2 bases; bases outside gene matches: 3. The CDR3 sequence is 15 residues long. Germline V gives CDR1 SGHNT, CDR2 YYREEE (reference sequence). The CDR3 DNA is TGTGCCAGCAGCTCCCGGGACAGGGGGAACTATGGCTACACCTTC. Encoded protein: CASSSRDRGNYGYTF.

This chain uses TRBV10-3 with TRBJ2-3; 7 bases align to TRBD1. The CDR3 loop spans 16 amino acids. CDR1 ENHRY and CDR2 SYGVKD come from the germline V gene. V lost 7 bases to trimming and J lost 4 bases; unmatched junction nucleotides: 14. Here the CDR3 DNA reads TGTGCCATCAAGGGGGCCGCGGCAGGGGCGGCAGATACGCAGTATTTT. Its protein product is CAIKGAAAGAADTQYF.